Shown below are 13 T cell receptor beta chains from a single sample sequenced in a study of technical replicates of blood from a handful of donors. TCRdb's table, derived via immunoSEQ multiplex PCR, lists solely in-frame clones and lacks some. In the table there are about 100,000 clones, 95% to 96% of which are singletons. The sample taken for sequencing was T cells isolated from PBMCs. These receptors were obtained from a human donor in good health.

CDR3: CASSQVRGTEKLFF. Written as DNA, the CDR3 is TGCGCCAGCAGCCAAGTGCGGGGGACAGAAAAACTGTTTTTT. The V call is TRBV4-1, the J call TRBJ1-4, with D possibly matching TRBD1 (6 bases). The CDR3 runs to 14 residues. Trimming removed 1 base from V and 8 bases from J, with 11 bases in between. CDR1 and CDR2 (germline): MGHRA, YSYEKL.

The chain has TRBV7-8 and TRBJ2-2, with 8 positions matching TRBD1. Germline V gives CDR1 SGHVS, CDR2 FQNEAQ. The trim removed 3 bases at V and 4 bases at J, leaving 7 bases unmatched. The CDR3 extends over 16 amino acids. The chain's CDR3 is CASSFYRQGRTGELFF. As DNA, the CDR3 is TGTGCCAGCAGCTTTTATAGACAGGGGCGCACCGGGGAGCTGTTTTTT.

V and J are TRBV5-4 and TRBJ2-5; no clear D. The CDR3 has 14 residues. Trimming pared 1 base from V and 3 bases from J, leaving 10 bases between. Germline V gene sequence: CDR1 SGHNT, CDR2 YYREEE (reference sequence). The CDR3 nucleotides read TGTGCCAGCAGCTTGTCGGGTCGGGAAGAGACCCAGTACTTC. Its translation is CASSLSGREETQYF.

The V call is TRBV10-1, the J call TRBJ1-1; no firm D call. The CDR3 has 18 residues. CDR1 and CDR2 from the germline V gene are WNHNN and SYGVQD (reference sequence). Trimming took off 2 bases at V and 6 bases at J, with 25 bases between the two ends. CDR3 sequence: CASSELNPGQEGVAEAFF. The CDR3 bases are TGCGCCAGCAGTGAGCTGAATCCGGGCCAAGAGGGAGTCGCTGAAGCTTTCTTT.

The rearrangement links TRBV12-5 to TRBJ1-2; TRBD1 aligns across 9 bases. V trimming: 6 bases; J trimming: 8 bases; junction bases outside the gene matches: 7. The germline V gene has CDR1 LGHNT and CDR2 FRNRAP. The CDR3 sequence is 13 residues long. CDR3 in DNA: TGTGCTAGTGGCCCCGGACAGGGGAGCGGCTACACCTTC. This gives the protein CASGPGQGSGYTF.

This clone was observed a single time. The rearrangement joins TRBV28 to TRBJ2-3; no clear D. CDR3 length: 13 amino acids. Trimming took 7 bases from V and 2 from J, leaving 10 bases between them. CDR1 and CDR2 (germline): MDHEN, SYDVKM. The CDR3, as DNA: TGTGCCAGCATAAACGGGTACACAGATACGCAGTATTTT. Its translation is CASINGYTDTQYF.

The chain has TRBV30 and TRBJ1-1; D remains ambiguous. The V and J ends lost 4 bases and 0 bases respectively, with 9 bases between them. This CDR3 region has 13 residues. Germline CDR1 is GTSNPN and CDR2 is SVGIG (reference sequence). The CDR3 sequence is CAWTKNMNTEAFF. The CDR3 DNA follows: TGTGCCTGGACGAAGAACATGAACACTGAAGCTTTCTTT.

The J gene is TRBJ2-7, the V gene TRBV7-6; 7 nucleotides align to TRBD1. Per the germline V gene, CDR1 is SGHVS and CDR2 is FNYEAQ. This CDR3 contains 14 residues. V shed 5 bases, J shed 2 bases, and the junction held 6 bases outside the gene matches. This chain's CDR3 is CASSQRGLPYEQYF. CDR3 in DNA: TGTGCCAGCAGCCAAAGGGGGCTACCCTACGAGCAGTACTTC. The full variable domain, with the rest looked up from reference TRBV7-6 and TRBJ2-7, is GAGVSQSPRYKVTKRGQDVALRCDPISGHVSLYWYRQALGQGPEFLTYFNYEAQQDKSGLPNDRFSAERPEGSISTLTIQRTEQRDSAMYRCASSQRGLPYEQYFGPGTRLTVT.

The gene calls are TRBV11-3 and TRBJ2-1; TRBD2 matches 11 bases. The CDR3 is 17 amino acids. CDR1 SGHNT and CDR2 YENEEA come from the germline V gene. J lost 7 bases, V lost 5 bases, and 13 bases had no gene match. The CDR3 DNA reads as TGTGCCAGCAGCGCTTTAATCCGAGGACTAGCGGGTAATGAGCAGTTCTTC. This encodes CASSALIRGLAGNEQFF.

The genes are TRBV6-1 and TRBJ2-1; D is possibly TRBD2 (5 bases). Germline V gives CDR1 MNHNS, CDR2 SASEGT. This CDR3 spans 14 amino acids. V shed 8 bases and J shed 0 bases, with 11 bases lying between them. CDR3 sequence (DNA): TGTGCCAGCGAAAGGGAGATCTCCTACAATGAGCAGTTCTTC. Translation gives CASEREISYNEQFF.

The CDR3 loop reads CASSESRLAGVDTQYF. CDR3 bases: TGCGCCAGCAGTGAGTCGCGGCTAGCGGGAGTAGATACGCAGTATTTT. V is TRBV10-2 and J is TRBJ2-3; 10 bases fit TRBD2. There are 16 residues in the CDR3. V gave up 0 bases and J gave up 5 bases; unmatched junction bases: 5. Germline assignment: CDR1 WSHSY and CDR2 SAAADI.

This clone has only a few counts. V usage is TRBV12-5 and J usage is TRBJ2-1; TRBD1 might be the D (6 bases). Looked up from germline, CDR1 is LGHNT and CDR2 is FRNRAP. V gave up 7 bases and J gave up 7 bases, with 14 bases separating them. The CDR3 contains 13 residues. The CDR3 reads CASEGEMGNEQFF. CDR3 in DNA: TGTGCTAGTGAGGGGGAGATGGGAAATGAGCAGTTCTTC.

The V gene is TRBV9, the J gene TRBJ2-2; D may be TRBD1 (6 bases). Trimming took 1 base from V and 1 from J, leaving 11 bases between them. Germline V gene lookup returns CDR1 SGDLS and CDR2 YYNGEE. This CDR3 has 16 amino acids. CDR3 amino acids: CASSVSLDRNTGELFF. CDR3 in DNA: TGTGCCAGCAGCGTAAGTCTGGACAGGAACACCGGGGAGCTGTTTTTT.